The clone carrying this T cell receptor beta chain was observed a single time. This record comes from a study of blood T cell repertoires in COVID-19. As handled by the study authors: Nucleated cell number was recorded as an estimate derived from reference gene primer amplification. TCRdb keeps only in-frame clones here, not all; method: immunoSEQ multiplex PCR. That table is the source of V, J and clone size, and D and trimming were worked out from the DNA. Of 50,000 or so clones in the sample, more than 70% were seen once. Germline CDR1 and CDR2: KGHSH and LQKENI. The CDR3 covers 14 residues. Trimming shortened V by 6 bases and J by 1 base, and 13 bases separated the two germline ends.

The J gene is TRBJ2-7, the V gene TRBV18, with D possibly being TRBD2 (5 bases). This clonotype originated in a human donor in a cohort sampled during active COVID-19. Source material: peripheral blood. CDR3 loop: CASSPGSQSYEQYF. CDR3 bases: TGTGCCAGCTCCCCTGGGAGTCAGTCCTACGAGCAGTACTTC.